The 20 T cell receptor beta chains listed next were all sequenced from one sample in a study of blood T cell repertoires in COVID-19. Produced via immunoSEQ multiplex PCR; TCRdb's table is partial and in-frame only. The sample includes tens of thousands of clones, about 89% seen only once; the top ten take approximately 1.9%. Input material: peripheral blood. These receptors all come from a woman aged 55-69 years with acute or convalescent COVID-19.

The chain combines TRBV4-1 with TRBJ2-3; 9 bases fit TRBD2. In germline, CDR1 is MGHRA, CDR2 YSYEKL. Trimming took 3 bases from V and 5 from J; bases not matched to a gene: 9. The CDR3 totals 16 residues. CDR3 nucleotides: TGCGCCAGCAGCCAGGCGGGACTAGCTGGGGTAGATACGCAGTATTTT. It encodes CASSQAGLAGVDTQYF.

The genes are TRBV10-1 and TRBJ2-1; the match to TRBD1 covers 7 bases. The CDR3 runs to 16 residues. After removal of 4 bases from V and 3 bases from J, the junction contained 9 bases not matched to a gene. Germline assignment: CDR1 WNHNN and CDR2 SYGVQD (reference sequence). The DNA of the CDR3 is TGCGCCAGCAGTGGAACGGGACAGAAAGACTACAATGAGCAGTTCTTC. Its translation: CASSGTGQKDYNEQFF.

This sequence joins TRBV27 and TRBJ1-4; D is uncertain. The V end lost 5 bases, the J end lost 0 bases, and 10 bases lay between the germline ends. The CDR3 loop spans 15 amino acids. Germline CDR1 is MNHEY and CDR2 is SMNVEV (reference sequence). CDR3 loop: CASSTKPATNEKLFF. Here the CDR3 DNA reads TGTGCCAGCAGTACTAAGCCTGCAACTAATGAAAAACTGTTTTTT.

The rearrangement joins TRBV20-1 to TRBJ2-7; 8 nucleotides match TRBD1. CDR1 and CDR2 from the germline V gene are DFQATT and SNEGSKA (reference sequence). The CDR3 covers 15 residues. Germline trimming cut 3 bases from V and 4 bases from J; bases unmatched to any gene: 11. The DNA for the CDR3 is TGCAGTGCTAGTAGTTTTGGGACAGGAAAATACGAGCAGTACTTC. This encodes CSASSFGTGKYEQYF.

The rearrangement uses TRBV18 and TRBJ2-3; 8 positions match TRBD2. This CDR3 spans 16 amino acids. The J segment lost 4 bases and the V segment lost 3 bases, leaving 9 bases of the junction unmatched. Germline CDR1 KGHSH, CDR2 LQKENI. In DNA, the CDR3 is TGTGCCAGCTCACCTTCAAGCGGGAGAGCCTCAGATACGCAGTATTTT. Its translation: CASSPSSGRASDTQYF.

The CDR3: CASSIPLRDAGNTIYF. For the CDR3, the DNA is TGTGCCAGTAGTATCCCCCTAAGAGATGCTGGAAACACCATATATTTT. The chain is built from TRBV19 and TRBJ1-3; D not certain. The V end lost 3 bases, the J end lost 2 bases, and 14 bases lay between the germline ends. The germline V gene has CDR1 LNHDA and CDR2 SQIVND (reference sequence). There are 16 residues in the CDR3.

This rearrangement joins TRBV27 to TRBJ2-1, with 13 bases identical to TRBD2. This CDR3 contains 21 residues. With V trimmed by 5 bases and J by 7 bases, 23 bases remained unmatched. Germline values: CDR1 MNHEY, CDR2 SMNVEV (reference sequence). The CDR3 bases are TGTGCCAGCAGTAACTCTTCACGGGGACTAGCGGGGTTTCGGGGTTGGAATGAGCAGTTCTTC. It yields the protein CASSNSSRGLAGFRGWNEQFF.

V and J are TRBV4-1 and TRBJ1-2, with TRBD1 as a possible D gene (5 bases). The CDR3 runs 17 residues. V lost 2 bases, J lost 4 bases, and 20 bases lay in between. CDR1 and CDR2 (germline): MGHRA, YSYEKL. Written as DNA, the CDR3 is TGCGCCAGCAGCCAACCTAAGAGGAGGGGACCTTCCTATGGCTACACCTTC. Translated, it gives CASSQPKRRGPSYGYTF.

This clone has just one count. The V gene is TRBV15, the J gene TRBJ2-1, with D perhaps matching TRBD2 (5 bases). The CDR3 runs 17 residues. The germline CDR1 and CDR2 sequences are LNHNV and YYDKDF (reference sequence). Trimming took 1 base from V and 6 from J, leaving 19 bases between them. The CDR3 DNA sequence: TGTGCCACCAGCAGAGCGGGGAAGTCGCCCCATTCCAATGAGCAGTTCTTC. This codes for CATSRAGKSPHSNEQFF.

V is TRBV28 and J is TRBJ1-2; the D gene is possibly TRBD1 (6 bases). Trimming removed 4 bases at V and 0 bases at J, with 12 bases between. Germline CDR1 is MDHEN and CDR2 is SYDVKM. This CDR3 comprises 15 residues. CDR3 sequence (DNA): TGTGCCAGCAGTTCTGGACAGATTTCTAACTATGGCTACACCTTC. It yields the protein CASSSGQISNYGYTF.

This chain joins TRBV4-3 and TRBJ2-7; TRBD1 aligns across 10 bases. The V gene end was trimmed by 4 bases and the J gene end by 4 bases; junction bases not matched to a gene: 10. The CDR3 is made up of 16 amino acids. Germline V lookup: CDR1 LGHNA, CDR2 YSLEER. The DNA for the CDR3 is TGCGCCAGCAGCCCCCAGCCAGGACAGGGGGGATACGAGCAGTACTTC. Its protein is CASSPQPGQGGYEQYF.

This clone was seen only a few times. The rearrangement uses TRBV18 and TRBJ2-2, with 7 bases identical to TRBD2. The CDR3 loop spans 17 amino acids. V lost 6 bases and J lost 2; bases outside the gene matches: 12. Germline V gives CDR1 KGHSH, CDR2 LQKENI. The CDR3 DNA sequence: TGTGCCAGCTCCCCAAGCCAGCTAGCGGTAAACACCGGGGAGCTGTTTTTT. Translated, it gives CASSPSQLAVNTGELFF.

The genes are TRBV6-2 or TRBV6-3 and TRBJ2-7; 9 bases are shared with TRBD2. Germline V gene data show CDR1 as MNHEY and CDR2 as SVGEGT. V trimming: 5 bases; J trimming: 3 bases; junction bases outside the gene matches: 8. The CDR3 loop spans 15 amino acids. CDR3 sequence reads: CASSASGMRGYEQYF. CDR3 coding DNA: TGTGCCAGCAGTGCTAGCGGGATGAGAGGCTACGAGCAGTACTTC.

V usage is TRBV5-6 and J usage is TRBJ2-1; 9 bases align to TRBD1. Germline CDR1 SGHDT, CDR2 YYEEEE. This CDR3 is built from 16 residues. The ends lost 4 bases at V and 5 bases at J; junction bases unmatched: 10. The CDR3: CASSPYDRGFNNEQFF. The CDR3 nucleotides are TGTGCCAGCAGCCCATATGACAGGGGGTTCAACAATGAGCAGTTCTTC.

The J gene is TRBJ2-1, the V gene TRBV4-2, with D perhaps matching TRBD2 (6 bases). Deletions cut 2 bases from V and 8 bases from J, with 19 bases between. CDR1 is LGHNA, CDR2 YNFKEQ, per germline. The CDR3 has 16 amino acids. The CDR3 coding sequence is TGTGCCAGCAGCCAAATGTCGGGGGTCGCGGGGCATGAGCAGTTCTTC. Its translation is CASSQMSGVAGHEQFF.

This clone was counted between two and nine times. CDR3 DNA: TGTGCCAGCAGTTTAACGGGACATCTCCCCCAGCATTTT. Protein: CASSLTGHLPQHF. The chain employs TRBV12-3 or TRBV12-4 and TRBJ1-5, with a weak D call TRBD1 (6 bases). V dropped 2 bases and J dropped 10 bases, with 12 bases sitting between them. CDR3 length: 13 residues.

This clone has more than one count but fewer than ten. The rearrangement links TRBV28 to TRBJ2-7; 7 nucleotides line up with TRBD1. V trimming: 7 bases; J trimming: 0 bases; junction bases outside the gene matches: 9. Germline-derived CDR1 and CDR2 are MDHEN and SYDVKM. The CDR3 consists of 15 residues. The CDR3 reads CASNLGGYSSYEQYF. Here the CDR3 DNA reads TGTGCCAGCAACCTAGGGGGCTATAGCTCCTACGAGCAGTACTTC. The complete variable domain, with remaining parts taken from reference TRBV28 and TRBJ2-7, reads DVKVTQSSRYLVKRTGEKVFLECVQDMDHENMFWYRQDPGLGLRLIYFSYDVKMKEKGDIPEGYSVSREKKERFSLILESASTNQTSMYLCASNLGGYSSYEQYFGPGTRLTVT.

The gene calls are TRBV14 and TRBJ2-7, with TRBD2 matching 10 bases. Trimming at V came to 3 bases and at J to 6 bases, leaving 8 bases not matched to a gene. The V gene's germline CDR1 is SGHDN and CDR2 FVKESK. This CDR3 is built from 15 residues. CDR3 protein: CASSQIQIAGGEQYF. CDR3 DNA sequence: TGTGCCAGCAGCCAGATCCAAATAGCGGGAGGCGAGCAGTACTTC.

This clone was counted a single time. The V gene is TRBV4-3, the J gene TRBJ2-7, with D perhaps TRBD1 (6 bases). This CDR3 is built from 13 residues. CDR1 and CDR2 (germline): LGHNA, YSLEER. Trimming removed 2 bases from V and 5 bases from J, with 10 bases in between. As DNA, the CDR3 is TGCGCCAGCAGCCAAACCCACAGGGACGAGCAGTACTTC. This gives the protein CASSQTHRDEQYF.

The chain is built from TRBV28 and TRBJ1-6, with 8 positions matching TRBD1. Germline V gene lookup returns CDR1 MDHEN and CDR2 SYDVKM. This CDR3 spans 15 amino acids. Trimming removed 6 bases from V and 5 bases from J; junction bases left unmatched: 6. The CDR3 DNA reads TGTGCCAGCAGCAAACTCAGGGGGCATAATTCACCCCTCCACTTT. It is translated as CASSKLRGHNSPLHF.